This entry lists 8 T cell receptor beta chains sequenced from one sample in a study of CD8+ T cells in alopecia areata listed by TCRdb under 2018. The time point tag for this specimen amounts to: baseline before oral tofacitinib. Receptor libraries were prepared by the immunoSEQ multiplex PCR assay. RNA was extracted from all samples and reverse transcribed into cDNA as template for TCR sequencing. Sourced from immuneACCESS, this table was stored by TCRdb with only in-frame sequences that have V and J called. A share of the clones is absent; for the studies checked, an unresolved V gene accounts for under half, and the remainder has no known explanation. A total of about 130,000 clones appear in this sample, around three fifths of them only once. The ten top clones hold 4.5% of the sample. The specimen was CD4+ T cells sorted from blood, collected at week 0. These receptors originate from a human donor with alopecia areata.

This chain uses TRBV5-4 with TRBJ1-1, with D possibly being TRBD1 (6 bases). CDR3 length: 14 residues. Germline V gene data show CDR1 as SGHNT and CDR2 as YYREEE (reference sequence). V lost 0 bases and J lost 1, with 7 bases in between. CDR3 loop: CASSLGTENTEAFF. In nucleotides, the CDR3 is TGTGCCAGCAGCTTGGGGACAGAGAACACTGAAGCTTTCTTT.

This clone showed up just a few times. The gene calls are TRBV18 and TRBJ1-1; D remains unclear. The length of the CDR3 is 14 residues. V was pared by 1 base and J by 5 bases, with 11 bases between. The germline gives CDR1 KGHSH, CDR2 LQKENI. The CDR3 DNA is TGTGCCAGCTCACCACAGGGATACGGGACTGAAGCTTTCTTT. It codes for CASSPQGYGTEAFF.

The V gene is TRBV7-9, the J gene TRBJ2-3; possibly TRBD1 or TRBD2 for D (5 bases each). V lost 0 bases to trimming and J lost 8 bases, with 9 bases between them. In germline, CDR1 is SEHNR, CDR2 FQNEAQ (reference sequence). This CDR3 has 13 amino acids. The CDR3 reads CASSLAGDSTQYF. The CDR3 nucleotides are TGTGCCAGCAGCTTAGCGGGGGATAGTACGCAGTATTTT.

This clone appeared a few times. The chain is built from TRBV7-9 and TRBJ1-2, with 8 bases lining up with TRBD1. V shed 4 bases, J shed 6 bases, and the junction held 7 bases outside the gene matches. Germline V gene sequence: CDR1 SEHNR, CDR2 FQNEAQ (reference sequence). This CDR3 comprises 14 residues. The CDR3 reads CASSSTGVQDGYTF. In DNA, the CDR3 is TGTGCCAGCAGCTCGACAGGGGTTCAGGATGGCTACACCTTC.

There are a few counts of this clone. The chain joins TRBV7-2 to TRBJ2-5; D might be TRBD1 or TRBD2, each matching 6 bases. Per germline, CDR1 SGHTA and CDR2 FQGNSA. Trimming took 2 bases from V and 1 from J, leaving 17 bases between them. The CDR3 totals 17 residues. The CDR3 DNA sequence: TGTGCCAGCAGCTTAAATGGGGGCGGGAACGCCCAAGAGACCCAGTACTTC. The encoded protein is CASSLNGGGNAQETQYF.

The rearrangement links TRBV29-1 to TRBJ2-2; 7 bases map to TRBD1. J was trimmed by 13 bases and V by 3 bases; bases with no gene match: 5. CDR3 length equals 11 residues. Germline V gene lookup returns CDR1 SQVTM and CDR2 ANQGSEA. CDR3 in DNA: TGCAGCGTTGACCAGGGGGTCGGGCTGTTTTTT. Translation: CSVDQGVGLFF.

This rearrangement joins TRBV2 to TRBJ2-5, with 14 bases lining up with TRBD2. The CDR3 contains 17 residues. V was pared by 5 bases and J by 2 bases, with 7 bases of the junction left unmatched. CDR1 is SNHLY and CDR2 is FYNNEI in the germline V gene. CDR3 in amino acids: CASSTGLAGGGQETQYF. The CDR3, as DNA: TGTGCCAGCAGTACCGGACTAGCGGGAGGCGGGCAAGAGACCCAGTACTTC.

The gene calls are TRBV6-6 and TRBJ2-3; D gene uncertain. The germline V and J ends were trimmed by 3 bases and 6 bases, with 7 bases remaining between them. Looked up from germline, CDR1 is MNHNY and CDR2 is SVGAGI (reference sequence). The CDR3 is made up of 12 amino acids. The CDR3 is CASSYPGDTQYF. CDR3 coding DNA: TGTGCCAGCAGTTATCCGGGCGATACGCAGTATTTT.